The clone carrying this TCR beta chain was seen ten or more times. Its cognate antigen is unknown. TCRdb used MiXCR to reprocess the 5' RACE reads, holding one entry per CDR3 protein. The sample includes hundreds of thousands of distinct CDR3 sequences, less than 7% of them seen just once. The CDR3 is 13 amino acids. Trimming cost V 4 bases and J 3 bases, with 7 bases left between them. The V gene's germline CDR1 is ENHRY and CDR2 SYGVKD. The data are from a study of identical twins. Study-wide results and limits: Part of the zero-insertion signal could reflect confounding by invariant MAIT and iNKT cells. Instead of following the same donors, the conclusions were based on cross-sectional statistical analysis.

The V gene is TRBV10-3, the J gene TRBJ2-4; perhaps TRBD1 as D (6 bases). Material for sequencing was naive T cells sorted from blood. This TCR derives from a man aged 18-30 years in good health. Written as DNA, the CDR3 is TGTGCCATCAGTGCGGACAGCAAAAACATTCAGTACTTC. Translated, it gives CAISADSKNIQYF.